One sample yielded the 29 T cell receptor beta chains listed below, sequenced in a study of vaccination and CD4 T cells after COVID-19. As for treatment: approximately 9-day PBMC culture with coronavirus spike peptide pools or control peptides (ViraFEST assay). For these receptors, no antigen is known. The Oncomine TCR Beta short-read assay was applied to DNA of cultured CD4+ T cells. TCRdb re-derived calls from the PCR reads in MiXCR, one entry per CDR3 protein. The table lists about 14,000 distinct CDR3 sequences, 40% of them singletons. Sequencing used CD4+ T cells from blood, cultured in vitro. The receptors were sampled from a human donor who had recovered from COVID-19.

This clonotype has just a few counts. The chain links TRBV20-1 to TRBJ1-1, with TRBD1 matching over 9 bases. The CDR3 runs 15 residues. V shed 3 bases and J 1 base; nucleotides not matched to a gene: 6. CDR1 DFQATT and CDR2 SNEGSKA come from the germline V gene (reference sequence). The CDR3 is CSAREQGARNTEAFF. As DNA, the CDR3 is TGCAGTGCTAGGGAACAGGGGGCTCGGAACACTGAAGCTTTCTTT.

The J gene is TRBJ1-2, the V gene TRBV9; 7 bases are a match to TRBD1. The CDR3 loop spans 15 amino acids. J lost 5 bases, V lost 0 bases, and 7 bases had no gene match. Germline V lookup: CDR1 SGDLS, CDR2 YYNGEE. In nucleotides, the CDR3 is TGTGCCAGCAGCGTAGCCGACAGGGCGGATTATGGCTACACCTTC. This sequence encodes CASSVADRADYGYTF. Full variable domain (remainder filled in from reference TRBV9 and TRBJ1-2): DSGVTQTPKHLITATGQRVTLRCSPRSGDLSVYWYQQSLDQGLQFLIQYYNGEERAKGNILERFSAQQFPDLHSELNLSSLELGDSALYFCASSVADRADYGYTFGSGTRLTVV.

The chain uses TRBV27 and TRBJ2-7, with D possibly TRBD2 on 5 matching bases. Trimming took 2 bases from V and 3 from J, leaving 8 bases between them. From germline, CDR1 is MNHEY and CDR2 SMNVEV (reference sequence). The CDR3 is made up of 13 amino acids. The CDR3 coding sequence is TGTGCCAGCAGTTTAAGCGGCTTCTACGAGCAGTACTTC. This codes for CASSLSGFYEQYF.

The rearrangement joins TRBV10-3 to TRBJ1-2; 9 bases map to TRBD1. Germline CDR1 reads ENHRY; CDR2 reads SYGVKD. The V segment lost 0 bases and the J segment 4 bases; nucleotides outside the gene matches: 9. CDR3 length equals 17 residues. CDR3 coding DNA: TGTGCCATCAGTGAGTCCACCGGACAGGGGCCTGTCTATGGCTACACCTTC. Translated: CAISESTGQGPVYGYTF.

There are a few counts of this clonotype. The gene calls are TRBV7-6 and TRBJ2-7; weak D call: TRBD1 (6 bases). Germline V gene sequence: CDR1 SGHVS, CDR2 FNYEAQ. Trimming took off 5 bases at V and 0 bases at J, with 17 bases between the two ends. The CDR3 length is 16 residues. The CDR3 protein is CASSPSAQGSSYEQYF. The CDR3 nucleotides read TGTGCCAGCAGCCCATCGGCACAGGGTAGCTCCTACGAGCAGTACTTC.

CDR3 bases: TGTGCCACCAGCAGAGATATCGCCGCGAACACCGGGGAGCTGTTTTTT. This sequence encodes CATSRDIAANTGELFF. The chain employs TRBV15 and TRBJ2-2, with D unresolved. The CDR3 runs 16 residues. In germline, CDR1 is LNHNV, CDR2 YYDKDF (reference sequence). The V end lost 0 bases, the J end lost 0 bases, and 8 bases lay between the germline ends.

This chain links TRBV5-1 with TRBJ2-7; 11 positions match TRBD1. This CDR3 has 17 residues. CDR1 is SGHRS and CDR2 is YFSETQ in the germline V gene. The V and J ends lost 2 bases and 3 bases, in that order; junction bases with no gene match: 10. CDR3 in DNA: TGCGCCAGCAGCTTTAGGCCTACGGGACAGGGGGTCTACGAGCAGTACTTC. Its translation is CASSFRPTGQGVYEQYF.

This clonotype was counted a few times. CDR3 amino acids: CSARVQAGTDTQYF. The DNA for the CDR3 is TGCAGTGCTAGAGTTCAAGCGGGCACAGATACGCAGTATTTT. The chain uses TRBV20-1 and TRBJ2-3; D possibly corresponds to TRBD2 (5 bases). V was trimmed by 1 base and J by 1 base, leaving 9 bases between them. Looked up from germline, CDR1 is DFQATT and CDR2 is SNEGSKA (reference sequence). The length of the CDR3 is 14 residues.

The rearrangement uses TRBV6-1 and TRBJ2-5; the match to TRBD2 covers 7 bases. CDR1 MNHNS and CDR2 SASEGT come from the germline V gene. This CDR3 is 13 amino acids long. With V trimmed by 6 bases and J by 5 bases, 6 bases remained unmatched. CDR3 in amino acids: CASRPAGEETQYF. The CDR3, as DNA: TGTGCCAGCAGACCTGCGGGGGAGGAGACCCAGTACTTC.

This clonotype has just a few counts. The rearrangement joins TRBV10-3 to TRBJ2-7, with no clear D. Trimming removed 0 bases from V and 6 bases from J, with 15 bases in between. Looked up from germline, CDR1 is ENHRY and CDR2 is SYGVKD. CDR3 length: 15 residues. Written as DNA, the CDR3 is TGTGCCATCAGTGAGTCCCTCCCTTCGCGGACCGAGCAGTACTTC. Residues: CAISESLPSRTEQYF.

This clonotype showed up just once. The chain couples TRBV5-1 to TRBJ2-2; 10 nucleotides agree with TRBD2. This CDR3 comprises 18 residues. Germline V gene lookup returns CDR1 SGHRS and CDR2 YFSETQ. V trimming: 4 bases; J trimming: 3 bases; junction bases outside the gene matches: 12. The DNA for the CDR3 is TGCGCCAGCAGCCCCCGGCGGGTAGCGGGAGGCCACACCGGGGAGCTGTTTTTT. Its protein is CASSPRRVAGGHTGELFF.

This sequence joins TRBV6-2 or TRBV6-3 and TRBJ2-7, with 8 positions matching TRBD2. The CDR3 is 17 residues long. Unmatched junction bases numbered 13, after V lost 6 bases and J lost 0 bases. Germline V CDR1 and CDR2: MNHEY, SVGEGT. As DNA, the CDR3 is TGTGCCAGCAGCCCAGGGGCCTTGCGGGAGGTCTCCTACGAGCAGTACTTC. Translated, it gives CASSPGALREVSYEQYF.

This clonotype turned up a few times. The chain employs TRBV20-1 and TRBJ1-1, with D possibly being TRBD1 (6 bases). There are 14 residues in the CDR3. Germline assignment: CDR1 DFQATT and CDR2 SNEGSKA (reference sequence). The V and J ends lost 6 bases and 4 bases respectively, with 18 bases between them. CDR3 DNA: TGCAGTGCGACTGCCAGGGGAGGCATCACTGAAGCTTTCTTT. Translation: CSATARGGITEAFF.

The chain links TRBV28 to TRBJ1-2, with TRBD1 matching 8 bases. The CDR3 spans 15 residues. With V trimmed by 4 bases and J by 7 bases, 11 bases remained unmatched. CDR1 MDHEN and CDR2 SYDVKM come from the germline V gene. This chain's CDR3 is CASSSFGRDRFGYTF. The CDR3 DNA sequence: TGTGCCAGCAGTTCCTTTGGGAGGGACAGGTTTGGCTACACCTTC.

Here the CDR3 reads CASSPEGTLASEQYF. The CDR3 region has the DNA TGTGCCAGCAGCCCTGAGGGGACTTTGGCCTCCGAGCAGTACTTC. The V and J genes are TRBV7-3 and TRBJ2-7; D may be TRBD2 (6 bases). Germline V gene sequence: CDR1 SGHTA, CDR2 FQGTGA. V was clipped by 5 bases and J by 6 bases, with 20 bases between them. The CDR3 extends over 15 amino acids. The entire variable domain, with the rest obtained from reference TRBV7-3 and TRBJ2-7, is as follows: GAGVSQTPSNKVTEKGKYVELRCDPISGHTALYWYRQSLGQGPEFLIYFQGTGAADDSGLPNDRFFAVRPEGSVSTLKIQRTERGDSAVYLCASSPEGTLASEQYFGPGTRLTVT.

The genes are TRBV6-1 and TRBJ2-5; the D gene could be TRBD1 or TRBD2 (6 bases each). The germline CDR1 and CDR2 sequences are MNHNS and SASEGT. Trimming removed 0 bases from V and 4 bases from J, with 21 bases in between. CDR3 length: 18 residues. Here the CDR3 DNA reads TGTGCCAGCAGTGAAGCGCTTACGGGGGCGTATCACCCAGAGACCCAGTACTTC. Translated: CASSEALTGAYHPETQYF.

The chain combines TRBV7-2 with TRBJ2-7, with 8 bases lining up with TRBD2. Germline lookup yields CDR1 SGHTA and CDR2 FQGNSA. This CDR3 region has 14 residues. The trim removed 3 bases at V and 6 bases at J, leaving 7 bases unmatched. The CDR3 coding sequence is TGTGCCAGCAGCTTCATCGGGAGGGAAGGCGAGCAGTACTTC. It codes for CASSFIGREGEQYF.

This clonotype was counted a few times. This chain joins TRBV20-1 and TRBJ2-7, with 15 bases matching TRBD2. Unmatched junction bases numbered 15, after V lost 6 bases and J lost 6 bases. Germline values: CDR1 DFQATT, CDR2 SNEGSKA (reference sequence). The CDR3 extends over 17 amino acids. The CDR3: CSANQEGLAGGLGEQYF. In DNA form, the CDR3 reads TGCAGTGCAAACCAAGAGGGACTAGCGGGAGGACTGGGCGAGCAGTACTTC.

The chain combines TRBV20-1 with TRBJ2-7; 14 bases are a match to TRBD2. This CDR3 comprises 14 residues. The trim removed 1 base at V and 5 bases at J, leaving 1 base unmatched. CDR1 and CDR2 from the germline V gene are DFQATT and SNEGSKA (reference sequence). The DNA for the CDR3 is TGCAGTGCTAGAGCGACTAGCGGGAGGGACGAGCAGTACTTC. Its translation is CSARATSGRDEQYF.

This clonotype was observed a few times. V is TRBV18 and J is TRBJ2-5, with 8 bases that match TRBD2. This CDR3 region has 15 residues. V lost 6 bases and J lost 4; bases outside the gene matches: 10. CDR1 is KGHSH, CDR2 LQKENI, per germline. The CDR3 bases are TGTGCCAGCTCCAGGGGAGCGGGAGCTCCAGAGACCCAGTACTTC. Residues: CASSRGAGAPETQYF.

This clonotype came up a few times. The rearrangement uses TRBV7-2 and TRBJ2-3, with D unclear. Trimming removed 5 bases from V and 7 bases from J, with 13 bases in between. Per germline, CDR1 SGHTA and CDR2 FQGNSA. This CDR3 spans 13 amino acids. The CDR3 is CASSPIVGNTQYF. DNA for the CDR3: TGTGCCAGCAGCCCGATCGTAGGTAATACGCAGTATTTT.

The rearrangement uses TRBV10-3 and TRBJ1-2; D unresolved. Germline CDR1 and CDR2: ENHRY and SYGVKD. The CDR3 spans 13 residues. V lost 0 bases and J 4 bases, leaving 6 bases between the germline ends. The CDR3 protein is CAISESALYGYTF. The DNA for the CDR3 is TGTGCCATCAGTGAGTCGGCCCTCTATGGCTACACCTTC.

J is TRBJ2-3 and V is TRBV20-1; perhaps TRBD2 as D (5 bases). Deletions cut 5 bases from V and 3 bases from J, with 12 bases between. The CDR3 has 13 residues. From germline, CDR1 is DFQATT and CDR2 SNEGSKA (reference sequence). The CDR3 DNA is TGCAGTGCTGCTCCGGGGTCTACAGATACGCAGTATTTT. This gives the protein CSAAPGSTDTQYF.

This CDR3 reads CASRYRRETQYF. In DNA, the CDR3 is TGTGCCAGCAGGTATCGGAGGGAGACCCAGTACTTC. The chain recombines TRBV2 with TRBJ2-5; D perhaps matches TRBD2 (5 bases). The CDR3 length is 12 residues. CDR1 is SNHLY and CDR2 is FYNNEI in the germline V gene. V shed 6 bases and J shed 5 bases, with 10 bases lying between them.

This clonotype was counted between two and nine times. The gene calls are TRBV18 and TRBJ1-5; the D gene is possibly TRBD1 (5 bases). The CDR3 has 16 amino acids. The germline CDR1 and CDR2 sequences are KGHSH and LQKENI. The V and J ends lost 0 bases and 2 bases respectively, with 11 bases between them. CDR3 sequence (DNA): TGTGCCAGCTCACCACCGGGGCGTAGGGGCAATCAGCCCCAGCATTTT. It translates to CASSPPGRRGNQPQHF.

This clonotype was seen more than once but under ten times. The chain recombines TRBV7-9 with TRBJ1-6; D not resolved. The CDR3 is 18 amino acids. Germline-derived CDR1 and CDR2 are SEHNR and FQNEAQ (reference sequence). Trimming removed 5 bases at V and 7 bases at J, with 24 bases between. CDR3: CASSQQNLMRGSNSPLHF. The CDR3 DNA reads as TGTGCCAGCAGCCAACAAAACCTGATGCGGGGTTCAAATTCACCCCTCCACTTT. The variable domain in full, completed from reference TRBV7-9 and TRBJ1-6, reads DTGVSQNPRHKITKRGQNVTFRCDPISEHNRLYWYRQTLGQGPEFLTYFQNEAQLEKSRLLSDRFSAERPKGSFSTLEIQRTEQGDSAMYLCASSQQNLMRGSNSPLHFGNGTRLTVT.

This clonotype was picked up one time. The V gene is TRBV6-1, the J gene TRBJ2-1; TRBD2 agrees at 8 bases. Unmatched junction bases numbered 8, after V lost 3 bases and J lost 7 bases. The CDR3 is made up of 15 amino acids. Germline lookup yields CDR1 MNHNS and CDR2 SASEGT. The CDR3 reads CASSDGVAGLNEQFF. CDR3 sequence (DNA): TGTGCCAGCAGTGATGGAGTAGCGGGATTAAATGAGCAGTTCTTC.

CDR3 residues: CASRHPPGLADTNTGELFF. The DNA for the CDR3 is TGTGCCAGCAGACACCCCCCGGGACTAGCGGACACGAACACCGGGGAGCTGTTTTTT. V is TRBV7-9 and J is TRBJ2-2, with 11 bases matching TRBD2. There are 19 residues in the CDR3. The germline CDR1 and CDR2 sequences are SEHNR and FQNEAQ (reference sequence). J gave up 0 bases and V 6 bases, and 12 bases lay outside the gene matches.

The genes are TRBV11-3 and TRBJ2-1; possible D gene TRBD2, 7 bases. The CDR3 is made up of 15 amino acids. CDR1 and CDR2 (germline): SGHNT, YENEEA. Trimming stripped 5 bases from V and 0 bases from J, with 11 bases between. The CDR3 loop is CASSRGASSYNEQFF. CDR3 DNA: TGTGCCAGCAGCCGGGGGGCGAGCTCCTACAATGAGCAGTTCTTC.